This T cell receptor beta chain was recorded in a study of blood T cell repertoires in COVID-19. Overall study context: Material from acute and convalescent COVID-19 was sourced from the United States, Italy and Spain. T cells, B-cell-depleted T cells, or PBMCs provided the cDNA or gDNA that served as material.

This clone was detected a few times. Authors' methods: Reference gene primer amplification in the assay estimated nucleated cell counts. Assay used: immunoSEQ multiplex PCR; TCRdb lists only in-frame clones, some missing. V and J calls and clone size are those listed in that table; D and trimming were worked out from the DNA. The sample records about 140,000 clones, 84% being singletons. CDR1 and CDR2 (germline): MGHRA, YSYEKL. This CDR3 is built from 12 residues. The V gene end was trimmed by 5 bases and the J gene end by 13 bases; junction bases not matched to a gene: 7. Source material: peripheral blood. The TCR comes from a woman of 80 years or more in a cohort sampled during active or convalescent COVID-19. This rearrangement joins TRBV4-1 to TRBJ2-1, with 8 bases that match TRBD1. The CDR3 DNA reads TGCGCCAGCAGCACTACGGGACAGGATCAGTTCTTC. Protein sequence: CASSTTGQDQFF.